The sequence of this T cell receptor beta chain was determined in a study of cytomegalovirus exposure and HLA in healthy donors. Findings and limits, study-wide: Three of the chains that were CMV-associated were confirmed in vitro to be specific for CMV antigens. Later analysis associated a missense DCLRE1C variant with TCR beta V- and J-gene trimming.

Samples came from healthy bone marrow donors. With 60 Vbeta and 13 Jbeta primers, the PCR was carried out. Some clones are missing from TCRdb's copy, which holds only in-frame ones; the method was immunoSEQ multiplex PCR. This table holds some 170,000 clones, 70% to 85% found once. Points on this clone: Its antigen remains unidentified.

The ends lost 6 bases at V and 11 bases at J; junction bases unmatched: 14. In germline, CDR1 is MNHEY, CDR2 SVGAGI. This CDR3 comprises 15 residues. The clonotype was recovered from a woman aged 60-75 years in good health and CMV-seropositive. The sequenced sample was PBMCs. J is TRBJ2-5 and V is TRBV6-5; 11 bases align to TRBD1. Written as DNA, the CDR3 is TGTGCCAGCAGAACGGGACAGGGGGTCGTCTGGGAGCAGTACTTC. Amino acid sequence: CASRTGQGVVWEQYF.